Each of the 3 T cell receptor beta chains below was sequenced from the same sample in a study of blood T cell repertoires in COVID-19. Sequencing was performed with immunoSEQ multiplex PCR; in TCRdb, only in-frame clones are kept and a portion is missing. The repertoire includes about 520,000 clones, 80% to 90% of them detected once, and 3.2% sits in the top ten. Specimen: peripheral blood. Receptors originate from a human donor in a cohort sampled during active COVID-19.

This chain joins TRBV4-1 and TRBJ2-3; 7 nucleotides line up with TRBD2. V lost 0 bases, J lost 0 bases, and 12 bases stayed unmatched. Germline CDR1 and CDR2: MGHRA and YSYEKL. The CDR3 spans 19 residues. The CDR3 nucleotides read TGCGCCAGCAGCCAAGATGGGGCTAGCGGAGGTTCTAGCACAGATACGCAGTATTTT. Protein: CASSQDGASGGSSTDTQYF.

The gene calls are TRBV5-1 and TRBJ2-3; 9 bases line up with TRBD2. The germline CDR1 and CDR2 sequences are SGHRS and YFSETQ. This CDR3 is 15 amino acids long. Unmatched junction bases numbered 3, after V lost 0 bases and J lost 4 bases. The CDR3 loop reads CASSLVGLAPDTQYF. In DNA, the CDR3 is TGCGCCAGCAGCTTGGTAGGACTAGCGCCAGATACGCAGTATTTT.

This chain links TRBV29-1 with TRBJ2-7; 9 bases are shared with TRBD1. V trimming: 2 bases; J trimming: 5 bases; junction bases outside the gene matches: 4. Germline loops: CDR1 SQVTM, CDR2 ANQGSEA. CDR3 size: 13 residues. CDR3 DNA: TGCAGCGTTGAACCCGGGACAGGGAACGAGCAGTACTTC. Translated: CSVEPGTGNEQYF.